The next 18 T cell receptor beta chains were all read from a single sample in a study of shared clonotypes between healthy human individuals. Using immunoSEQ multiplex PCR, the repertoire was profiled, and TCRdb retains in-frame clones only, with some absent. The profile covers 2 million to 2.5 million clones, with 85% to 95% appearing a single time and 0.39% taken by the ten largest. The sample comprised naive CD4+ T cells from PBMCs. Described subset: CD45RA+ positively selected. The receptors here all came from a man aged 18 to 29 in good health. Some clones in this sample may be carry-over from other donors' samples.

The chain joins TRBV29-1 to TRBJ2-5; D unclear. Germline V gene lookup returns CDR1 SQVTM and CDR2 ANQGSEA. Trimming removed 4 bases at V and 1 base at J, with 13 bases between. CDR3 length: 14 residues. CDR3 protein: CSVVSLLGQETQYF. For the CDR3, the DNA is TGCAGCGTTGTTAGCCTTCTGGGCCAAGAGACCCAGTACTTC.

The J gene is TRBJ1-2, the V gene TRBV4-1; 8 nucleotides line up with TRBD1. The V gene's germline CDR1 is MGHRA and CDR2 YSYEKL. With 2 bases clipped from V and 1 base from J, the junction kept 3 bases outside the gene matches. CDR3 length equals 15 residues. The CDR3 DNA reads TGCGCCAGCAGCCAAACAGGGGGTAGTAACTATGGCTACACCTTC. This translates into CASSQTGGSNYGYTF.

This clone was counted once. A read error may produce the germline difference seen at one junction end. The V and J genes are TRBV19 and TRBJ2-3, with no clear D. CDR3 length: 13 residues. In germline, CDR1 is LNHDA, CDR2 SQIVND (reference sequence). CDR3 in DNA: TGTGCCAGTAGGATAGGAGCGACAGATACGCAGTATTTT. Translating it yields CASRIGATDTQYF.

The gene calls are TRBV27 and TRBJ2-5, with D tentatively TRBD2 (5 bases). Germline lookup yields CDR1 MNHEY and CDR2 SMNVEV (reference sequence). V lost 8 bases and J 7 bases, leaving 20 bases between the germline ends. The CDR3 loop spans 14 amino acids. The CDR3 DNA sequence: TGTGCCAGCCGTCCCGGGTCACCGGGGAGGACCCAGTACTTC. Translation gives CASRPGSPGRTQYF.

This chain joins TRBV18 and TRBJ1-1; no clear D gene. The CDR3 consists of 16 residues. The V end was cut by 2 bases, the J end by 5 bases, with 18 bases between. Germline CDR1 reads KGHSH; CDR2 reads LQKENI. In DNA form, the CDR3 reads TGTGCCAGCTCACCAAACCAGGCCTCAGGTGGGACTGAAGCTTTCTTT. Protein: CASSPNQASGGTEAFF.

This chain connects TRBV19 to TRBJ1-4; D unresolved. V dropped 5 bases and J dropped 8 bases, with 21 bases sitting between them. Germline lookup yields CDR1 LNHDA and CDR2 SQIVND (reference sequence). This CDR3 has 16 residues. The DNA of the CDR3 is TGTGCCAGTAGTTCACGAGTTGGGGTTCCCCGAGAAAAACTGTTTTTT. It codes for CASSSRVGVPREKLFF.

With respect to this clone: The sample contains more than one DNA sequence encoding this CDR3. V and J are TRBV28 and TRBJ1-5; TRBD1 aligns across 8 bases. This CDR3 is built from 14 residues. With 5 bases clipped from V and 2 bases from J, the junction kept 2 bases outside the gene matches. Germline values: CDR1 MDHEN, CDR2 SYDVKM. The CDR3 region is CASSPGQGNQPQHF. The CDR3 bases are TGTGCCAGCAGTCCGGGACAGGGCAATCAGCCCCAGCATTTT.

The V and J genes are TRBV9 and TRBJ2-3, with a tentative D call TRBD1 (6 bases). CDR3 length equals 16 residues. V lost 4 bases to trimming and J lost 2 bases, with 17 bases between them. CDR1 is SGDLS and CDR2 is YYNGEE in the germline V gene. This chain's CDR3 is CASSPRRGMLTDTQYF. CDR3 nucleotides: TGTGCCAGCAGCCCCCGTAGGGGGATGCTCACAGATACGCAGTATTTT.

This sequence joins TRBV2 and TRBJ2-2; D tentatively fits TRBD1 or TRBD2 (7 bases each). Trimming pared 7 bases from V and 0 bases from J, leaving 12 bases between. Germline-derived CDR1 and CDR2 are SNHLY and FYNNEI. There are 15 residues in the CDR3. The chain's CDR3 is CASKRDSANTGELFF. CDR3 DNA sequence: TGTGCCAGCAAGCGGGACAGTGCGAACACCGGGGAGCTGTTTTTT.

This chain uses TRBV5-4 with TRBJ2-7; 10 bases align to TRBD2. Germline loops: CDR1 SGHNT, CDR2 YYREEE (reference sequence). The CDR3 covers 14 residues. V lost 0 bases, J lost 4 bases, and 1 base stayed unmatched. DNA for the CDR3: TGTGCCAGCAGCTTGGGGACTAGCGGATACGAGCAGTACTTC. It specifies CASSLGTSGYEQYF.

The chain recombines TRBV5-8 with TRBJ2-6, with D unclear. Germline CDR1 is SGHTS and CDR2 is YDEGEE. The germline V and J ends were trimmed by 0 bases and 0 bases, with 10 bases remaining between them. The CDR3 is 17 residues long. Written as DNA, the CDR3 is TGTGCCAGCAGCTTGGGGTTAGTCCCCTCTGGGGCCAACGTCCTGACTTTC. Its protein is CASSLGLVPSGANVLTF.

The rearrangement links TRBV29-1 to TRBJ1-2, with 7 bases fitting TRBD1. The germline gives CDR1 SQVTM, CDR2 ANQGSEA. The CDR3 totals 13 residues. V dropped 7 bases and J dropped 2; count of bases not matched to a gene: 7. The CDR3 bases are TGCAGCGGGTCACCGGGACAGAACTATGGCTACACCTTC. This encodes CSGSPGQNYGYTF.

As for this clone: Other nucleotide sequences in the sample specify the same CDR3. The chain combines TRBV19 with TRBJ2-7, with 11 bases fitting TRBD2. The length of the CDR3 is 14 residues. J was trimmed by 0 bases and V by 8 bases; bases with no gene match: 3. Per germline, CDR1 LNHDA and CDR2 SQIVND (reference sequence). CDR3 nucleotide sequence: TGTGCCAGTTCCGGGACTAGCGGCTCCTACGAGCAGTACTTC. Residues: CASSGTSGSYEQYF.

The chain employs TRBV19 and TRBJ2-2, with D possibly being TRBD1 (6 bases). CDR1 LNHDA and CDR2 SQIVND come from the germline V gene (reference sequence). The germline V and J ends were trimmed by 8 bases and 2 bases, with 12 bases remaining between them. The CDR3 contains 14 residues. The CDR3 nucleotides read TGTGCCAGTGTCAAAGGGGGAAACACCGGGGAGCTGTTTTTT. Its translation: CASVKGGNTGELFF.

The chain carries TRBV4-3 and TRBJ2-1; 14 bases match TRBD2. Germline trimming cut 4 bases from V and 6 bases from J; bases unmatched to any gene: 8. This CDR3 is 17 amino acids long. The V gene's germline CDR1 is LGHNA and CDR2 YSLEER. In nucleotides, the CDR3 is TGCGCCAGCAGCCCACACCTCGGACTAGCGGGAGGCAATGAGCAGTTCTTC. Protein sequence: CASSPHLGLAGGNEQFF.

The chain carries TRBV28 and TRBJ2-1, with 8 bases that match TRBD2. Trimming took 7 bases from V and 6 from J; bases not matched to a gene: 11. In germline, CDR1 is MDHEN, CDR2 SYDVKM. CDR3 length: 15 amino acids. CDR3: CASKKTGGPFNEQFF. The DNA for the CDR3 is TGTGCCAGCAAAAAAACGGGAGGGCCGTTCAATGAGCAGTTCTTC.

The chain employs TRBV2 and TRBJ2-5, with 7 positions matching TRBD2. The DNA end favors TRBJ2-7, so the J call may be wrong. The CDR3 runs 15 residues. Germline values: CDR1 SNHLY, CDR2 FYNNEI. The CDR3 DNA sequence: TGTGCCAGCCAATTAGAGACTAGCTCCAATTACGAGCAGTACTTC. It codes for CASQLETSSNYEQYF.

The chain joins TRBV13 to TRBJ2-7; maybe TRBD2 (5 bases). Trimming stripped 4 bases from V and 1 base from J, with 14 bases between. CDR1 and CDR2 from the germline V gene are PRHDT and FYEKMQ (reference sequence). This CDR3 has 15 residues. As DNA, the CDR3 is TGTGCCAGCAGCTCCGCTAGGAGGTCGTCCTACGAGCAGTACTTC. It yields the protein CASSSARRSSYEQYF.